The entry that follows covers one T cell receptor beta chain sequence. Compared with the rest of its sample, this clonotype is medium-sized (0.01 to 0.1%). The antigen this receptor binds is unknown. No base quality values were provided; no much bigger clone lies one nucleotide off. Receptors were amplified or captured by PCR. Instead of multiplex PCR, a modified RACE PCR protocol was used to amplify TCR alpha and beta chains from RNA. Libraries were sequenced on an Illumina MiSeq, and raw reads were demultiplexed according to sample-specific barcode combinations. As for the original processing: TCR clonotypes were identified from the sequencing reads using MiXCR software. TCRdb reran the public reads through fastp at Q25 and MiXCR, keeping productive beta chains. Each entry merges the rows of one CDR3 protein and shows their most common DNA and genes. These V and J calls derive from TCRdb rather than the authors' analysis. The sample yields about 3,500 distinct CDR3 sequences; around a tenth were counted once. The ten largest make up around 32% of the sample.

This sample is part of a study of T cells in AML relapse after transplant (dated by TCRdb to between 2017 and 2020). The study in broad terms: The remission controls were clinically matched patients who stayed in long-term complete remission and had follow-up of more than 3 years. The remission samples were bone marrow taken about 1 year after HSCT from patients who stayed in complete remission. In patients given allogeneic HSCT for myeloid malignancy, this retrospective study looked at bone marrow T cells, examining both their TCR repertoires and their inhibitory receptor expression. Points the paper makes about the study in general: TCR repertoire comparisons were based on very few samples, with only a few individuals included per group for unsorted bone marrow.

The CDR3 starts with the cysteine, ends with the phenylalanine, and has 18 residues. Only CDR3 DNA is held: 54 bases, read in frame from base 1. The V and J ends are trimmed by 3 bases and 4 bases, leaving 24 bases between them. The specimen comprised bone marrow, either the whole sample or a sorted T cell fraction (not recorded which), sampled in complete remission. The receptor was derived from a human donor who had a stem cell transplant for acute myeloid leukemia. In transplant recipients, some T cells may be of donor rather than host origin. The chain is made from TRBV12-3 or TRBV12-4 and TRBJ1-2; 5 matching bases give a weak D call of TRBD1. The nucleotide sequence is TGTGCCAGCAGTTTCGGACCCGGGGCCCGGGCCGGGGGCTATGGCTACACCTTC. It translates as CASSFGPGARAGGYGYTF.